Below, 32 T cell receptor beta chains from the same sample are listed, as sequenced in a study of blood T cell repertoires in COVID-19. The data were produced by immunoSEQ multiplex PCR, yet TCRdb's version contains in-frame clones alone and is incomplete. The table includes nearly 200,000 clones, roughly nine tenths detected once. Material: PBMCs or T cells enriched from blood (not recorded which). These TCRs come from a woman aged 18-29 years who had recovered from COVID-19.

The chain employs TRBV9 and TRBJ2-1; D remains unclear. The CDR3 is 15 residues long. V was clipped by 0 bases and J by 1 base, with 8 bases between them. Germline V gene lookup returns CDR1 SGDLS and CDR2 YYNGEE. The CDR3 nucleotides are TGTGCCAGCAGCGTAGCTATCGCGTCCTACAATGAGCAGTTCTTC. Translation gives CASSVAIASYNEQFF.

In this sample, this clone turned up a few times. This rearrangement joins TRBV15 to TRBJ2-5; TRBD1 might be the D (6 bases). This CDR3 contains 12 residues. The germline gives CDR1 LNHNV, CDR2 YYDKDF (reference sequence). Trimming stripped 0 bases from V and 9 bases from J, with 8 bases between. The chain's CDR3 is CATSRDQGSQYF. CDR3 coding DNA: TGTGCCACCAGCAGAGATCAGGGGTCCCAGTACTTC. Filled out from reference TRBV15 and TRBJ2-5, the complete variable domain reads DAMVIQNPRYQVTQFGKPVTLSCSQTLNHNVMYWYQQKSSQAPKLLFHYYDKDFNNEADTPDNFQSRRPNTSFCFLDIRSPGLGDTAMYLCATSRDQGSQYFGPGTRLLVL.

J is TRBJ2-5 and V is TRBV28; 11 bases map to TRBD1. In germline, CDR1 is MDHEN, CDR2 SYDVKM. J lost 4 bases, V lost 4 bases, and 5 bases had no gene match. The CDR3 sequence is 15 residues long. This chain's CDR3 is CASSSPGTGGETQYF. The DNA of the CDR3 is TGTGCCAGCAGTTCCCCGGGGACAGGGGGAGAGACCCAGTACTTC.

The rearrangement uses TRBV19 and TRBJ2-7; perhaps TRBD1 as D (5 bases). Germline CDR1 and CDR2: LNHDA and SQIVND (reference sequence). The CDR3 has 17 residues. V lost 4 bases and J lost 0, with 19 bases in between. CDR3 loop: CASSRSSFTGSSYEQYF. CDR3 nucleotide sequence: TGTGCCAGTAGTAGAAGTAGTTTTACAGGCAGCTCCTACGAGCAGTACTTC.

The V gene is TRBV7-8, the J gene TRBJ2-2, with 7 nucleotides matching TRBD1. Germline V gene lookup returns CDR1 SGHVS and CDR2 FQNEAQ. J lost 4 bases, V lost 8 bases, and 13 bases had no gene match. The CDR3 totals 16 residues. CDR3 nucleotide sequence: TGTGCCAGCCTTTCCAGGGGGTCTCCCCTCACCGGGGAGCTGTTTTTT. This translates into CASLSRGSPLTGELFF.

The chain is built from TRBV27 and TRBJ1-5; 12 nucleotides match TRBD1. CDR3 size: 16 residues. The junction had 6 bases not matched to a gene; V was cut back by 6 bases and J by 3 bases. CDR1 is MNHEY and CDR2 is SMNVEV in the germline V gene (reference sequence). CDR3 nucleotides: TGTGCCAGCAGGGAGGGACAGGGGGCCTTCAATCAGCCCCAGCATTTT. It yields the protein CASREGQGAFNQPQHF.

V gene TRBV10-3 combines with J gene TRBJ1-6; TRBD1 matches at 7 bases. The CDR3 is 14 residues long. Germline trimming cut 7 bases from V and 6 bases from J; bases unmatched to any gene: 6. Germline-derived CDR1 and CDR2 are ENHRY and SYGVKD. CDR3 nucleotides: TGTGCCATCAAGGGGGACAGTCTTAATTCACCCCTCCACTTT. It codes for CAIKGDSLNSPLHF.

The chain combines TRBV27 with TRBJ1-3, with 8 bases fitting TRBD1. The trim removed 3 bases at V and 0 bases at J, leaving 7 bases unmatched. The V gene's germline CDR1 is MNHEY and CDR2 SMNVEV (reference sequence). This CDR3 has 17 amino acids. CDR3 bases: TGTGCCAGCAGTTTGTACCTAACAGGGGGCTCTGGAAACACCATATATTTT. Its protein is CASSLYLTGGSGNTIYF.

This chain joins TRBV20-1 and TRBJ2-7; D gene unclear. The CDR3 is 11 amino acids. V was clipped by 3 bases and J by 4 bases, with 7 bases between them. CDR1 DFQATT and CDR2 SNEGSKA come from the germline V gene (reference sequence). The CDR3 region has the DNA TGCAGTGCTAGTCCGGGTTACGAGCAGTACTTC. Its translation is CSASPGYEQYF.

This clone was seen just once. CDR3 DNA sequence: TGTGCCAGTAGTGTGACCGGGACAGCGAACACTGAAGCTTTCTTT. Translation gives CASSVTGTANTEAFF. The chain recombines TRBV19 with TRBJ1-1, with TRBD1 matching over 7 bases. Trimming at V came to 5 bases and at J to 1 base, leaving 7 bases not matched to a gene. This CDR3 is built from 15 residues. CDR1 and CDR2 from the germline V gene are LNHDA and SQIVND (reference sequence).

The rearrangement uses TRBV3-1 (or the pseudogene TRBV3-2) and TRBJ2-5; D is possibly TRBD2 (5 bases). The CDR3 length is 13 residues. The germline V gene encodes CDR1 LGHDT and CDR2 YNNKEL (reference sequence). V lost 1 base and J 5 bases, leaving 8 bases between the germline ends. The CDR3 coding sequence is TGTGCCAGCAGCCAAGGGAGAGGGGAGACCCAGTACTTC. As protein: CASSQGRGETQYF.

This CDR3 reads CASKWTFSFYEQYF. CDR3 DNA: TGCGCCAGCAAATGGACATTTTCCTTTTACGAGCAGTACTTC. The chain links TRBV23-1 to TRBJ2-7; possible D gene TRBD1, 5 bases. TRBV23-1 is sorted into the ORF group, with uncertain function. CDR3 length equals 14 residues. The ends were cut back, 7 bases at V and 4 bases at J, with 17 bases in the middle.

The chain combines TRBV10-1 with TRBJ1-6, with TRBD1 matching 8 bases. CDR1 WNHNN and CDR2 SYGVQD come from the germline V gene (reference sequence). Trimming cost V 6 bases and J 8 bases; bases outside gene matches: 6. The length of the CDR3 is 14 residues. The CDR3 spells CASRDTGGDSPLHF. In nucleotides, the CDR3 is TGCGCCAGCAGGGACACAGGGGGGGATTCACCCCTCCACTTT.

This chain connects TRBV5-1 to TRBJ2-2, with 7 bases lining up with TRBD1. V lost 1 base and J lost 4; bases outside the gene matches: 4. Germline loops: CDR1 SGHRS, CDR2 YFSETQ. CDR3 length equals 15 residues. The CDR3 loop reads CASSLTGVGTGELFF. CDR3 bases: TGCGCCAGCAGCTTGACAGGGGTAGGCACCGGGGAGCTGTTTTTT.

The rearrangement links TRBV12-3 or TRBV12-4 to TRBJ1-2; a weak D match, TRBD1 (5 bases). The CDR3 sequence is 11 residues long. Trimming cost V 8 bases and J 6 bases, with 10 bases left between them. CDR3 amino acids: CASGRDHGYTF. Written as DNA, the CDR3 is TGTGCCAGCGGCAGGGATCATGGCTACACCTTC.

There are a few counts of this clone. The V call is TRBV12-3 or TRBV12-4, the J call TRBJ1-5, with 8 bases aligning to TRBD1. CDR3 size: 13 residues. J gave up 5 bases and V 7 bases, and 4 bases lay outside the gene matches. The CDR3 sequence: CASKKGQDQPQHF. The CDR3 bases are TGTGCCAGCAAGAAGGGACAGGATCAGCCCCAGCATTTT.

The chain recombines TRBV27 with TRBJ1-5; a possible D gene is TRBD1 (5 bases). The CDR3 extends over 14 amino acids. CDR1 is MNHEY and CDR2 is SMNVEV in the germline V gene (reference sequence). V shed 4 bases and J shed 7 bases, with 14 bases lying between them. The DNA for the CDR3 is TGTGCCAGCAGTTGGGGGGGGAGACGACAGCCCCAGCATTTT. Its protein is CASSWGGRRQPQHF.

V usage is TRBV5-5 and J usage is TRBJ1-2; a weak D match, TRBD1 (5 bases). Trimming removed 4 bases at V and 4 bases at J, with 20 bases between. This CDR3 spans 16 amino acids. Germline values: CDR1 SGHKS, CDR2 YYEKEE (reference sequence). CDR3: CASSPGGVGTAYGYTF. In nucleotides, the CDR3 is TGTGCCAGCAGCCCCGGGGGTGTTGGGACGGCCTATGGCTACACCTTC.

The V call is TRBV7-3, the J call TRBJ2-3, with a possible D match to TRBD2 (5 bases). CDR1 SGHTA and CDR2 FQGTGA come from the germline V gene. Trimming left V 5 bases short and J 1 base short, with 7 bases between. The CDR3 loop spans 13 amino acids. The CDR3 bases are TGTGCCAGCAGCCACGGGGGCACAGATACGCAGTATTTT. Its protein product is CASSHGGTDTQYF.

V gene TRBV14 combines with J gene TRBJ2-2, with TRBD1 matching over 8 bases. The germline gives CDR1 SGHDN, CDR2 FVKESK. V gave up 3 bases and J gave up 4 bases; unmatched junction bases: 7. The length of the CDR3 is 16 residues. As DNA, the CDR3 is TGTGCCAGCAGCCACCTGGGACAGGCGCGCACCGGGGAGCTGTTTTTT. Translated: CASSHLGQARTGELFF.

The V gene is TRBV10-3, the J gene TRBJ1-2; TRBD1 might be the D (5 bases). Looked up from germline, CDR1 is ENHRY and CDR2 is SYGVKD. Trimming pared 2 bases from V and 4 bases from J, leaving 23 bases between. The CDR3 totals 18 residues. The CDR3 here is CAISEKVWGWFWFYGYTF. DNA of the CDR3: TGTGCCATCAGTGAGAAGGTATGGGGCTGGTTCTGGTTCTATGGCTACACCTTC.

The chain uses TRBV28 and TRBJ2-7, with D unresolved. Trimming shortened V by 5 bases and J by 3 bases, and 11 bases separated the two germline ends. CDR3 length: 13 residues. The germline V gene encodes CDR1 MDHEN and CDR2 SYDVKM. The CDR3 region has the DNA TGTGCCAGCAGTCTAGATATCAACTACGAGCAGTACTTC. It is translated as CASSLDINYEQYF.

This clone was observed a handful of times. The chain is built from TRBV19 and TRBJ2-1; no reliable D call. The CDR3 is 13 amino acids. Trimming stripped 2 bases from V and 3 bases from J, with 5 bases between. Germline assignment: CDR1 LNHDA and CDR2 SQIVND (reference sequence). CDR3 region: CASSISNYNEQFF. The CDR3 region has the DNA TGTGCCAGTAGTATATCCAACTACAATGAGCAGTTCTTC.

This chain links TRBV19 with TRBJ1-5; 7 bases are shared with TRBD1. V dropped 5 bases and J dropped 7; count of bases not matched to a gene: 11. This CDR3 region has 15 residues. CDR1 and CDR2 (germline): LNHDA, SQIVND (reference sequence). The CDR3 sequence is CASSVDRAGGQPQHF. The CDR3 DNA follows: TGTGCCAGTAGTGTCGACAGGGCAGGGGGACAGCCCCAGCATTTT.

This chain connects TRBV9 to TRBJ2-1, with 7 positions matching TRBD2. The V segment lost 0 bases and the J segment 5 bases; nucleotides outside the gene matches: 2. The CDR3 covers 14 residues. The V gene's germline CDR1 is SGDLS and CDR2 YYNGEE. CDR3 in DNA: TGTGCCAGCAGCGTAGGGGACTATGACAATGAGCAGTTCTTC. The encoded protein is CASSVGDYDNEQFF.

The CDR3 is CAWSAGQVLGGADTQYF. The CDR3 coding sequence is TGTGCCTGGAGTGCCGGACAGGTTCTCGGTGGCGCAGATACGCAGTATTTT. The rearrangement joins TRBV30 to TRBJ2-3, with TRBD1 identical over 7 bases. CDR1 and CDR2 (germline): GTSNPN, SVGIG (reference sequence). V lost 1 base, J lost 4 bases, and 14 bases stayed unmatched. The CDR3 extends over 17 amino acids.

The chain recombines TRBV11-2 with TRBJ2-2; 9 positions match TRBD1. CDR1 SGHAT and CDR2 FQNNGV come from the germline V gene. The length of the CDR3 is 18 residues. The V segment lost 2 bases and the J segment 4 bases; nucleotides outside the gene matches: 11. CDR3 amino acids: CASSLREPGTGFTGELFF. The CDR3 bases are TGTGCCAGCAGCTTAAGGGAGCCAGGGACAGGGTTCACCGGGGAGCTGTTTTTT.

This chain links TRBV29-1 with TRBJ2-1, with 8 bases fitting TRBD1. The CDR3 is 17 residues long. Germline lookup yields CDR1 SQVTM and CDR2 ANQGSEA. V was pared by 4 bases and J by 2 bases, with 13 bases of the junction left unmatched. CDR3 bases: TGCAGCGTTGGACCCCTCATACAGGGGGAACCCTACAATGAGCAGTTCTTC. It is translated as CSVGPLIQGEPYNEQFF.

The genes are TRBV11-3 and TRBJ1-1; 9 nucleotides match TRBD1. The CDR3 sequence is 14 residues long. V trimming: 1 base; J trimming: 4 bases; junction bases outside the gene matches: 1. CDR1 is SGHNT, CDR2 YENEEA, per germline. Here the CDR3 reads CASSLGQGGTEAFF. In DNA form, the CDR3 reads TGTGCCAGCAGCTTAGGACAGGGGGGCACTGAAGCTTTCTTT.

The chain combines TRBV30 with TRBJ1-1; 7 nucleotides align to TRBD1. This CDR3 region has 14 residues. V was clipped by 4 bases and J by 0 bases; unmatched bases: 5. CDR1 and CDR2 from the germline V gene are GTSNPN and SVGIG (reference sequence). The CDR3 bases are TGTGCCTGGAAGGGACAGATCATGAACACTGAAGCTTTCTTT. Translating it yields CAWKGQIMNTEAFF.

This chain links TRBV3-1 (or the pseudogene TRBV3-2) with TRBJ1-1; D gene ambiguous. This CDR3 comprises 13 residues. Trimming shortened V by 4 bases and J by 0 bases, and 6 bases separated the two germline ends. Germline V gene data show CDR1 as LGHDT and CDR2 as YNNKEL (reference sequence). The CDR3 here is CASSPSVNTEAFF. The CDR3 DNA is TGTGCCAGCAGCCCGTCGGTGAACACTGAAGCTTTCTTT.

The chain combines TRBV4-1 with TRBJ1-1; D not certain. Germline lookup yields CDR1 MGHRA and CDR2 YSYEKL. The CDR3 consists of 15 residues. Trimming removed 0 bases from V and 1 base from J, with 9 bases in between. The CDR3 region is CASSQEVQANTEAFF. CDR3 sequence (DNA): TGCGCCAGCAGCCAAGAGGTGCAGGCGAACACTGAAGCTTTCTTT.